The text below deals with one T cell receptor beta chain. Its antigen is unknown. Assay used: immunoSEQ multiplex PCR; TCRdb lists only in-frame clones, some missing. The data show roughly 86,000 clones, around 85% seen once. The CDR3 is made up of 15 amino acids. Germline lookup yields CDR1 SGHAT and CDR2 FQNNGV. V was cut by 1 base and J by 6 bases, with 15 bases left in between. This entry is derived from a study of T cell responses to AZD1222 COVID-19 vaccine. Overall study findings and caveats: The study found Spike-specific TCR breadth and depth rose after two AZD1222 doses. Donors were chiefly white British, with a greater number of females, and clonal diversity was perhaps underestimated. Nearly half of the spike-specific TCRs reportedly recognize variant regions that carry no mutations. Repertoire sampling was restricted to post-peak T cell response timepoints.

The sample in question was peripheral blood, obtained 28 days after the second AZD1222 dose. This chain connects TRBV11-2 to TRBJ1-1, with D possibly TRBD1 on 5 matching bases. The origin of this receptor is an adult who received the AZD1222 COVID-19 vaccine. CDR3 sequence reads: CASSLVQPGRPEAFF. Written as DNA, the CDR3 is TGTGCCAGCAGCTTAGTTCAGCCAGGGAGACCTGAAGCTTTCTTT.